Presented here are 13 T cell receptor beta chains from one specimen sequenced in a study of T cells in Graves' hyperthyroidism and ophthalmopathy. From RNA transcripts, TCR beta CDR3 regions were amplified. First-round RT-PCR targeting the TCR CDR3 was performed with the HTBI primer set. TCRdb passed the multiplex PCR reads through MiXCR, listing each CDR3 protein once. The sample holds approximately 400,000 distinct CDR3 sequences, more than 12% seen once. Material: blood. All receptors come from a woman in her 30s with Graves' ophthalmopathy.

V gene TRBV18 combines with J gene TRBJ2-7; 8 bases align to TRBD1. CDR1 and CDR2 (germline): KGHSH, LQKENI. V trimming: 4 bases; J trimming: 5 bases; junction bases outside the gene matches: 4. The length of the CDR3 is 13 residues. CDR3 DNA: TGTGCCAGCTCACAGGGACAGGTCCACGAGCAGTACTTC. Protein sequence: CASSQGQVHEQYF.

This clonotype was recorded at least ten times. The rearrangement links TRBV6-1 to TRBJ2-5; 8 bases match TRBD2. This CDR3 has 15 amino acids. The V and J ends lost 5 bases and 3 bases, in that order; junction bases with no gene match: 8. Germline V gene data show CDR1 as MNHNS and CDR2 as SASEGT. The CDR3 region is CASSYPGLGKETQYF. The CDR3 DNA is TGTGCCAGCAGTTATCCGGGACTAGGAAAAGAGACCCAGTACTTC.

This clonotype was recorded many times. The rearrangement joins TRBV7-2 to TRBJ2-4; tentatively, D is TRBD1 or TRBD2 (5 bases each). The CDR3 runs 15 residues. The germline V gene encodes CDR1 SGHTA and CDR2 FQGNSA. V shed 4 bases and J shed 1 base, with 11 bases lying between them. DNA of the CDR3: TGTGCCAGCAGCTCAGGGACCGCTGCCAAAAACATTCAGTACTTC. This gives the protein CASSSGTAAKNIQYF.

This clonotype was observed many times. This sequence joins TRBV27 and TRBJ2-7, with TRBD1 matching 7 bases. Germline V gene sequence: CDR1 MNHEY, CDR2 SMNVEV (reference sequence). The CDR3 has 16 residues. Germline trimming cut 5 bases from V and 0 bases from J; bases unmatched to any gene: 10. The CDR3 nucleotides read TGTGCCAGCAGTCCCCGGGACAGCGATCTCTCCTACGAGCAGTACTTC. This gives the protein CASSPRDSDLSYEQYF.

This clonotype has at least ten counts. This chain joins TRBV20-1 and TRBJ2-1, with D possibly being TRBD1 or TRBD2 (5 bases each). CDR1 and CDR2 (germline): DFQATT, SNEGSKA (reference sequence). V was pared by 1 base and J by 9 bases, with 10 bases between. The CDR3 length is 12 residues. CDR3 nucleotide sequence: TGCAGTGCTAGAGGGGACGGGTTTGAGCAGTTCTTC. It translates to CSARGDGFEQFF.

This clonotype was recorded at least ten times. The chain uses TRBV28 and TRBJ1-2, with no clear D. The germline gives CDR1 MDHEN, CDR2 SYDVKM. The CDR3 contains 14 residues. V lost 3 bases and J lost 4, with 12 bases in between. CDR3 bases: TGTGCCAGCAGTTTGGAACAGCTTCTCTATGGCTACACCTTC. This encodes CASSLEQLLYGYTF.

This clonotype was detected ten times or more. This sequence joins TRBV12-3 or TRBV12-4 and TRBJ1-1; 7 nucleotides agree with TRBD1. There are 16 residues in the CDR3. V trimming: 5 bases; J trimming: 0 bases; junction bases outside the gene matches: 9. This CDR3 reads CASSPRPGQMNTEAFF. The DNA of the CDR3 is TGTGCCAGCAGTCCCCGGCCGGGACAGATGAACACTGAAGCTTTCTTT.

This clonotype showed up many times. The chain has TRBV6-1 and TRBJ2-1; 8 positions agree with TRBD2. The CDR3 spans 15 residues. The germline V gene encodes CDR1 MNHNS and CDR2 SASEGT. Trimming cost V 2 bases and J 8 bases; bases outside gene matches: 8. The CDR3 coding sequence is TGTGCCAGCAGTGAAACCGGGGGGGCCAATGATGAGCAGTTCTTC. The encoded protein is CASSETGGANDEQFF.

The CDR3 sequence is CASSPSRGGTDQETQYF. CDR3 nucleotides: TGTGCCAGCAGCCCGTCTCGGGGGGGGACAGACCAAGAGACCCAGTACTTC. The rearrangement uses TRBV11-3 and TRBJ2-5; D might be TRBD2 (8 bases). The germline V gene has CDR1 SGHNT and CDR2 YENEEA. The ends were cut back, 5 bases at V and 0 bases at J, with 19 bases in the middle. There are 17 residues in the CDR3.

This clonotype was observed once. A much bigger clone sits one base away, suggesting this may be a read error. The rearrangement links TRBV11-2 to TRBJ2-2; TRBD2 is a possible D gene (5 bases). The germline V gene has CDR1 SGHAT and CDR2 FQNNGV. CDR3 size: 13 residues. The CDR3 loop reads CASSLKGTGELLF. CDR3 nucleotides: TGTGCCAGCAGCTTAAAGGGTACCGGGGAGCTGCTTTTT.

This clonotype came up many times. As DNA, the CDR3 is TGTGCCTGGAAAGGGTTTTTCGGCTATAATTCACCCCTCCACTTT. Amino acids: CAWKGFFGYNSPLHF. The chain uses TRBV30 and TRBJ1-6; no clear D gene. The CDR3 is made up of 15 amino acids. V gave up 4 bases and J gave up 3 bases, with 13 bases separating them. Looked up from germline, CDR1 is GTSNPN and CDR2 is SVGIG (reference sequence).

This clonotype was detected many times. The chain combines TRBV7-9 with TRBJ2-7; D call uncertain. Trimming stripped 3 bases from V and 2 bases from J, with 8 bases between. Germline loops: CDR1 SEHNR, CDR2 FQNEAQ (reference sequence). The CDR3 contains 13 residues. The CDR3 loop reads CASSFFQAYEQYF. The CDR3 region has the DNA TGTGCCAGCAGCTTTTTTCAGGCCTACGAGCAGTACTTC.

In this sample, this clonotype turned up many times. The chain recombines TRBV27 with TRBJ2-7; D not resolved. The germline gives CDR1 MNHEY, CDR2 SMNVEV (reference sequence). V was clipped by 7 bases and J by 1 base, with 11 bases between them. The CDR3 runs to 13 residues. In DNA, the CDR3 is TGTGCCAGCACCAATGCCCCATCCTACGAGCAGTACTTC. Translated: CASTNAPSYEQYF.